These 31 T cell receptor beta chains originate from one sample sequenced in a study of T-cell reconstitution after alpha-beta-depleted transplantation in children. The authors prepared the TCRbeta library with unique molecular identifiers. TCRdb called the PCR reads again in MiXCR, with one record for every CDR3 protein. The data show around 100,000 distinct CDR3 sequences, approximately 10% seen once. The sample was PBMCs, taken before TCRalphabeta/CD19-depleted stem cell transplant. The receptors were gathered from a boy younger than 10 with acute lymphoblastic leukemia, due to receive a stem cell transplant.

V is TRBV2 and J is TRBJ2-1; 10 bases line up with TRBD2. V lost 7 bases and J lost 7; bases outside the gene matches: 10. The CDR3 sequence is 15 residues long. Per germline, CDR1 SNHLY and CDR2 FYNNEI. The CDR3 sequence is CASTRAGGPRNEQFF. The CDR3 DNA is TGTGCCAGCACCAGAGCGGGAGGGCCGAGGAATGAGCAGTTCTTC.

In its sample, this clonotype was seen many times. The chain uses TRBV7-9 and TRBJ2-5; a weak D match, TRBD2 (6 bases). The V gene lost 5 bases and the J gene lost 7 bases, with 11 bases spanning the gap. Germline-derived CDR1 and CDR2 are SEHNR and FQNEAQ (reference sequence). The CDR3 covers 12 residues. Here the CDR3 reads CASSPAGGTQYF. DNA for the CDR3: TGTGCCAGCAGCCCCGCCGGGGGGACCCAGTACTTC.

This clonotype turned up a few times. This chain links TRBV12-3 or TRBV12-4 with TRBJ2-1; D might be TRBD1 (6 bases). The length of the CDR3 is 11 residues. With 6 bases removed from V and 14 bases from J, the gap between germline ends came to 14 bases. The CDR3 is CASSTDRLEFF. The DNA of the CDR3 is TGTGCCAGCAGCACAGACAGGCTCGAGTTCTTC.

This clonotype was seen a few times. The chain joins TRBV20-1 to TRBJ2-3; weak D call: TRBD2 (7 bases). Germline CDR1 is DFQATT and CDR2 is SNEGSKA (reference sequence). The CDR3 totals 14 residues. V lost 8 bases and J 2 bases, leaving 17 bases between the germline ends. CDR3 nucleotide sequence: TGCAGTCCCCTGGGAGGGGGAGTCACAGATACGCAGTATTTT. Protein: CSPLGGGVTDTQYF.

This clonotype was detected only a few times. The chain links TRBV7-9 to TRBJ1-4, with a tentative D call TRBD1 (5 bases). Germline CDR1 is SEHNR and CDR2 is FQNEAQ (reference sequence). V was cut by 1 base and J by 8 bases, with 11 bases left in between. The CDR3 is 14 residues long. CDR3 in amino acids: CASSLGTQGEKLFF. The CDR3 bases are TGTGCCAGCAGCTTAGGGACCCAGGGAGAAAAACTGTTTTTT.

This clonotype has a handful of counts. The V and J genes are TRBV20-1 and TRBJ2-1, with TRBD2 matching 11 bases. CDR1 and CDR2 from the germline V gene are DFQATT and SNEGSKA (reference sequence). J gave up 0 bases and V 1 base, and 8 bases lay outside the gene matches. The CDR3 has 18 residues. The DNA of the CDR3 is TGCAGTGCTAGAGCCAGGACTAGCGGGTGGGGCTCCTACAATGAGCAGTTCTTC. Its protein product is CSARARTSGWGSYNEQFF.

The rearrangement uses TRBV28 and TRBJ2-2; no firm D call. Trimming cost V 3 bases and J 2 bases, with 10 bases left between them. The germline V gene has CDR1 MDHEN and CDR2 SYDVKM. This CDR3 spans 15 amino acids. The CDR3 bases are TGTGCCAGCAGTTTTTTTGGGGTTAACACCGGGGAGCTGTTTTTT. It encodes CASSFFGVNTGELFF.

The chain links TRBV29-1 to TRBJ2-5; TRBD1 might be the D (5 bases). This CDR3 region has 12 residues. The germline V gene encodes CDR1 SQVTM and CDR2 ANQGSEA. Between the trimmed V and J ends, which lost 4 bases and 4 bases, there was a span of 10 bases. As DNA, the CDR3 is TGCAGCGTTGTCTCAGGGTCAGAGACCCAGTACTTC. Translation gives CSVVSGSETQYF.

This clonotype has a count of ten or more. The V call is TRBV5-1, the J call TRBJ2-7; TRBD1 matches 8 bases. V gave up 4 bases and J gave up 1 base; unmatched junction bases: 7. Germline V lookup: CDR1 SGHRS, CDR2 YFSETQ. The CDR3 runs to 15 residues. The CDR3 DNA is TGCGCCAGCAGCCCCCCCGGGACAGGATCCTACGAGCAGTACTTC. Encoded protein: CASSPPGTGSYEQYF.

There are many counts of this clonotype. V gene TRBV11-2 combines with J gene TRBJ2-2, with a tentative D call TRBD1 (5 bases). Looked up from germline, CDR1 is SGHAT and CDR2 is FQNNGV. Between the trimmed V and J ends, which lost 3 bases and 3 bases, there was a span of 5 bases. CDR3 length equals 13 residues. The CDR3 sequence: CASSLGHTGELFF. The CDR3 DNA follows: TGTGCCAGCAGCTTGGGGCACACCGGGGAGCTGTTTTTT.

The sample holds a few counts of this clonotype. The chain links TRBV20-1 to TRBJ2-7; 10 bases agree with TRBD2. The CDR3 covers 15 residues. V shed 0 bases, J shed 6 bases, and the junction held 8 bases outside the gene matches. Per germline, CDR1 DFQATT and CDR2 SNEGSKA (reference sequence). DNA of the CDR3: TGCAGTGCTAGAGATCCTAGCGGGAGTCTCGGCGAGCAGTACTTC. It translates to CSARDPSGSLGEQYF.

The genes are TRBV7-9 and TRBJ2-3; D remains unclear. Per the germline V gene, CDR1 is SEHNR and CDR2 is FQNEAQ (reference sequence). The CDR3 is 13 amino acids. The V and J ends lost 1 base and 9 bases respectively, with 11 bases between them. CDR3 bases: TGTGCCAGCAGCTTAGGAGACCTGGGGACGCAGTATTTT. This encodes CASSLGDLGTQYF.

The chain couples TRBV13 to TRBJ2-2; D is perhaps TRBD2 (6 bases). The germline V and J ends were trimmed by 6 bases and 0 bases, with 14 bases remaining between them. The CDR3 spans 16 residues. Germline loops: CDR1 PRHDT, CDR2 FYEKMQ (reference sequence). The chain's CDR3 is CASRGAGLPNTGELFF. CDR3 DNA sequence: TGTGCCAGCAGGGGCGCGGGACTGCCGAACACCGGGGAGCTGTTTTTT.

The V gene is TRBV20-1, the J gene TRBJ2-7; 12 nucleotides line up with TRBD2. CDR3 length: 15 residues. V lost 3 bases to trimming and J lost 9 bases; unmatched junction nucleotides: 12. Germline V gene lookup returns CDR1 DFQATT and CDR2 SNEGSKA (reference sequence). As DNA, the CDR3 is TGCAGTGCTAGTATCCTAGCGGGAGGGTCCAGAAGGCAGTACTTC. It codes for CSASILAGGSRRQYF.

The chain joins TRBV6-1 to TRBJ2-2; TRBD1 matches 7 bases. Germline V gene lookup returns CDR1 MNHNS and CDR2 SASEGT. The CDR3 has 16 amino acids. The V and J ends lost 7 bases and 2 bases, in that order; junction bases with no gene match: 10. The CDR3 DNA sequence: TGTGCCAGCACTCCGACAGGGCAGGGTAACACCGGGGAGCTGTTTTTT. Amino acids: CASTPTGQGNTGELFF.

Many counts were recorded for this clonotype. The chain has TRBV5-1 and TRBJ2-3, with 8 nucleotides matching TRBD2. The CDR3 totals 18 residues. V was clipped by 4 bases and J by 0 bases; unmatched bases: 13. Germline lookup yields CDR1 SGHRS and CDR2 YFSETQ. This CDR3 is CASSPLVGGRRSTDTQYF. In DNA form, the CDR3 reads TGCGCCAGCAGCCCCCTAGTCGGCGGGAGGAGGAGCACAGATACGCAGTATTTT.

A few counts support this clonotype. The gene calls are TRBV7-9 and TRBJ2-3; D remains ambiguous. This CDR3 is 14 amino acids long. Trimming left V 8 bases short and J 1 base short, with 13 bases between. The germline V gene has CDR1 SEHNR and CDR2 FQNEAQ (reference sequence). For the CDR3, the DNA is TGTGCCAGCCTGGAGTGGGCCGGCACAGATACGCAGTATTTT. This encodes CASLEWAGTDTQYF.

This clonotype came up a few times. The gene calls are TRBV5-1 and TRBJ2-3; possibly TRBD2 for D (6 bases). CDR3 size: 13 residues. CDR1 and CDR2 from the germline V gene are SGHRS and YFSETQ. V was trimmed by 3 bases and J by 2 bases, leaving 7 bases between them. The chain's CDR3 is CASSWDFTDTQYF. CDR3 coding DNA: TGCGCCAGCAGCTGGGACTTCACAGATACGCAGTATTTT. The whole variable domain, remainder taken from reference TRBV5-1 and TRBJ2-3, is KAGVTQTPRYLIKTRGQQVTLSCSPISGHRSVSWYQQTPGQGLQFLFEYFSETQRNKGNFPGRFSGRQFSNSRSEMNVSTLELGDSALYLCASSWDFTDTQYFGPGTRLTVL.

The genes are TRBV6-5 and TRBJ2-1; TRBD1 matches at 9 bases. V lost 1 base and J lost 4; bases outside the gene matches: 5. The CDR3 length is 16 residues. Germline loops: CDR1 MNHEY, CDR2 SVGAGI. The CDR3 nucleotides are TGTGCCAGCAGTTACTTTCCGGGACAGGGATACAATGAGCAGTTCTTC. Protein: CASSYFPGQGYNEQFF.

The chain combines TRBV6-5 with TRBJ1-1; possible D gene TRBD1, 6 bases. The germline V gene encodes CDR1 MNHEY and CDR2 SVGAGI. This CDR3 contains 18 residues. V lost 2 bases, J lost 6 bases, and 25 bases lay in between. In DNA, the CDR3 is TGTGCCAGCAGTTACGACCAAACAGGGTTGGATTTATACTCTGAAGCTTTCTTT. Protein: CASSYDQTGLDLYSEAFF.

Regarding this clonotype: This could be a read error, since a much larger clone is one nucleotide away. The chain couples TRBV7-9 to TRBJ2-5, with 7 bases identical to TRBD2. With 4 bases clipped from V and 6 bases from J, the junction kept 11 bases outside the gene matches. The CDR3 is 15 residues long. Per germline, CDR1 SEHNR and CDR2 FQNEAQ (reference sequence). This CDR3 reads CASSSPAGVQQTQYF. The DNA of the CDR3 is TGTGCCAGCAGCTCCCCGGCGGGGGTACAACAGACCCAGTACTTC.

In its sample, this clonotype was seen many times. The genes are TRBV20-1 and TRBJ2-3, with TRBD1 matching over 7 bases. With V trimmed by 4 bases and J by 0 bases, 7 bases remained unmatched. Germline CDR1 reads DFQATT; CDR2 reads SNEGSKA (reference sequence). The CDR3 spans 15 residues. The chain's CDR3 is CSATQSRGSTDTQYF. CDR3 sequence (DNA): TGCAGTGCTACTCAAAGCAGGGGGAGCACAGATACGCAGTATTTT.

This clonotype was recorded a few times. The chain carries TRBV10-2 and TRBJ2-1, with a possible D match to TRBD2 (5 bases). CDR3 length equals 14 residues. CDR1 WSHSY and CDR2 SAAADI come from the germline V gene. Trimming took off 8 bases at V and 0 bases at J, with 11 bases between the two ends. CDR3 residues: CASGLGSSYNEQFF. The CDR3, as DNA: TGCGCCAGCGGACTCGGAAGCTCCTACAATGAGCAGTTCTTC.

V is TRBV7-9 and J is TRBJ2-5; the D gene could be TRBD1 or TRBD2 (6 bases each). V was trimmed by 5 bases and J by 1 base, leaving 14 bases between them. CDR1 is SEHNR and CDR2 is FQNEAQ in the germline V gene (reference sequence). This CDR3 region has 15 residues. CDR3 bases: TGTGCCAGCAGCAAAGGGGGGCTGCTCCAAGAGACCCAGTACTTC. This gives the protein CASSKGGLLQETQYF.

This clonotype has more than one count but fewer than ten. This rearrangement joins TRBV7-9 to TRBJ2-1; 9 bases match TRBD2. Losses at the gene ends were 6 bases for V and 2 bases for J; bases not matched to a gene: 5. Germline-derived CDR1 and CDR2 are SEHNR and FQNEAQ (reference sequence). CDR3 size: 15 residues. Here the CDR3 DNA reads TGTGCCAGCAGGGGGCGGGAGGGACCCTACAATGAGCAGTTCTTC. Residues: CASRGREGPYNEQFF.

V gene TRBV20-1 combines with J gene TRBJ1-1; no definite D call. With 5 bases removed from V and 4 bases from J, the gap between germline ends came to 20 bases. This CDR3 contains 15 residues. Germline CDR1 DFQATT, CDR2 SNEGSKA (reference sequence). CDR3 sequence reads: CSAATDWEWSTEAFF. Here the CDR3 DNA reads TGCAGTGCTGCAACTGACTGGGAATGGAGCACTGAAGCTTTCTTT.

This clonotype was picked up many times. This chain links TRBV10-2 with TRBJ2-1, with a weak D call TRBD1 (6 bases). The length of the CDR3 is 13 residues. CDR1 and CDR2 from the germline V gene are WSHSY and SAAADI. The V and J ends lost 6 bases and 11 bases respectively, with 17 bases between them. CDR3 DNA sequence: TGCGCCAGCAGACCACAGGGTACAATGCAGCAGTTCTTC. This sequence encodes CASRPQGTMQQFF.

The V and J genes are TRBV2 and TRBJ2-7; D uncertain. Trimming removed 6 bases at V and 2 bases at J, with 14 bases between. The CDR3 extends over 14 amino acids. Germline CDR1 is SNHLY and CDR2 is FYNNEI. The DNA of the CDR3 is TGTGCCAGCAGACCCCAAAGCGCTACCTACGAGCAGTACTTC. Protein: CASRPQSATYEQYF.

This clonotype was observed a handful of times. The rearrangement links TRBV28 to TRBJ2-3; perhaps TRBD1 as D (5 bases). Germline CDR1 reads MDHEN; CDR2 reads SYDVKM. The length of the CDR3 is 17 residues. V was clipped by 6 bases and J by 0 bases, with 19 bases between them. DNA for the CDR3: TGTGCCAGCAGCCACTATCGACAGTCATATAGCACAGATACGCAGTATTTT. As protein: CASSHYRQSYSTDTQYF.

The chain employs TRBV29-1 and TRBJ2-6, with D perhaps matching TRBD2 (6 bases). Germline V lookup: CDR1 SQVTM, CDR2 ANQGSEA. Between the trimmed V and J ends, which lost 6 bases and 2 bases, there was a span of 11 bases. The CDR3 covers 14 residues. CDR3: CSVGGSAGANVLTF. In DNA form, the CDR3 reads TGCAGCGTGGGAGGTAGTGCTGGGGCCAACGTCCTGACTTTC.

The chain recombines TRBV11-2 with TRBJ2-7; D possibly corresponds to TRBD1 (5 bases). This CDR3 contains 12 residues. CDR1 and CDR2 from the germline V gene are SGHAT and FQNNGV. V gave up 5 bases and J gave up 7 bases, with 12 bases separating them. CDR3 protein: CASSGAVGEQYF. CDR3 sequence (DNA): TGTGCCAGCAGCGGGGCGGTTGGTGAGCAGTACTTC.